The sequence of this TCR beta chain was determined in a study of preoperative IRX-2 immunotherapy in early breast cancer. Sample treatment: preoperative locoregional IRX-2 cytokine immunotherapy. This phase Ib study tested locoregional IRX-2 cytokine immunotherapy given before surgery. The CDR3 consists of 16 residues. The germline CDR1 and CDR2 sequences are MNHGY and SAAAGT. Trimming at V came to 2 bases and at J to 9 bases, leaving 10 bases not matched to a gene. The sample holds a few counts of this clone. The protocol was immunoSEQ multiplex PCR, while the TCRdb copy is restricted to in-frame clones and leaves out a portion. The sample contains tens of thousands of clones, over 75% of which appear only once.

The receptor's source is a human donor with breast cancer. The rearrangement joins TRBV6-8 to TRBJ1-6, with 7 bases identical to TRBD1. The sample was acquired from a patient treated with IRX-2 immunotherapy. This chain's CDR3 is CASSYRGQWGGSPLHF. The DNA for the CDR3 is TGTGCCAGCAGTTACCGGGGACAGTGGGGGGGTTCACCCCTCCACTTT.